Sequencing of this TCR beta chain was carried out in a study of T-cell memory formation after mild COVID-19. In the study overall: Largely donor-specific TCR clusters were found.

Trimming stripped 3 bases from V and 10 bases from J, with 12 bases between. The germline V gene has CDR1 MGHDK and CDR2 SYGVNS. The length of the CDR3 is 13 residues. TCRdb reprocessed the 5' RACE reads via MiXCR and lists one record per CDR3 protein. Here the sample spans some 330,000 distinct CDR3 sequences, under 25% being singletons. The chain has TRBV25-1 and TRBJ1-4; D gene ambiguous. The specimen was PBMCs or a T cell subset sorted from them (not recorded which). The sequence came from an adult woman who had mild COVID-19 (a few samples of this study predate the infection). Cell type and time point are not known. In DNA form, the CDR3 reads TGTGCCAGCAGTGATTGGCGCAGCACAAAACTGTTTTTT. Amino acids: CASSDWRSTKLFF.